This TCR beta chain was profiled in a study of neoadjuvant anti-PD-1 for oral cavity cancer. Study-level information: Patients mostly received three to four biweekly nivolumab doses at 3 mg/kg before surgery. Patients without progression received a fourth nivolumab dose around day 43, then surgical resection on days 50-56. Study-wide points: Higher pretreatment Treg/Th17 ratios tracked higher pretreatment blood clonality. With a few patients per group, TCR findings need larger cohorts.

Clones were read by immunoSEQ multiplex PCR, and TCRdb kept only the in-frame ones, dropping some. The sample has approximately 15,000 clones, approximately 70% seen once. V lost 3 bases and J lost 5, with 21 bases in between. Per the germline V gene, CDR1 is SGDLS and CDR2 is YYNGEE. The CDR3 contains 16 residues. Comments on this clone: Its antigen is unknown.

The receptor's source is a person between 40 and 79 years old with oral cavity squamous cell carcinoma. The rearrangement uses TRBV9 and TRBJ2-7, with a tentative D call TRBD2 (6 bases). The sequenced sample was PBMCs, obtained before nivolumab (anti-PD-1) treatment. This CDR3 reads CASSAGGDLRAHEQYF. Here the CDR3 DNA reads TGTGCCAGCAGCGCCGGTGGGGACTTACGGGCCCACGAGCAGTACTTC.